This is a list of T cell receptor beta chains from one sample in a study of Tregs in tolerant kidney transplant recipients. Clones were sequenced by immunoSEQ multiplex PCR, and TCRdb holds only the in-frame ones, with some missing. The repertoire consists of 75,000 to 100,000 clones, with 90% to 95% occurring once and the leading ten covering 4.7%. Sequenced input: CD8+ T cells from blood. The receptors come from a human donor in good health. Each CDR3 is given with its conserved first and last residue. Fields, in order: J gene, V gene, CDR3 length, D gene, clone size, CDR3 protein, CDR3 DNA. D genes are given only for firm matches. Size tells how often a clone was seen (once, few, many) or the class of an expanded clone, and some rows leave it out.

>TRBJ1-4|TRBV19|13|-|-
CASSPGAGVGLFF
TGTGCCAGTAGTCCGGGGGCGGGCGTCGGACTGTTTTTT
>TRBJ2-2|TRBV10-2|13|-|-
CASSELNTGELFF
TGCGCCAGCAGTGAACTGAACACCGGGGAGCTGTTTTTT
>TRBJ1-2|TRBV7-8|13|TRBD1|-
CASSSPGGYGYTF
TGTGCCAGCAGCTCCCCAGGGGGCTATGGCTACACCTTC
>TRBJ1-2|TRBV19|17|TRBD1|-
CASSIVRTGGVDYGYTF
TGTGCCAGTAGTATAGTAAGGACAGGGGGCGTCGACTATGGCTACACCTTC
>TRBJ2-1|TRBV27|13|-|-
CASSLGQYNEQFF
TGTGCCAGCAGTCTCGGACAGTACAATGAGCAGTTCTTC
>TRBJ1-6|TRBV29-1|13|TRBD1|-
CSARTGESSPLHF
TGCAGCGCCCGAACAGGGGAAAGCTCACCCCTCCACTTT
>TRBJ2-2|TRBV6-5|14|-|-
CASSYSPSSGELFF
TGTGCCAGCAGTTACTCCCCCTCTTCCGGGGAGCTGTTTTTT
>TRBJ1-2|TRBV13|14|TRBD1|-
CASSPATGVHGYTF
TGTGCCAGCAGCCCGGCCACAGGGGTACATGGCTACACCTTC
>TRBJ1-1|TRBV13|13|-|-
CASSPTWAAEAFF
TGTGCCAGCAGCCCTACCTGGGCGGCGGAAGCTTTCTTT
>TRBJ2-7|TRBV7-8|14|-|once
CASSLGGDTYEQYF
TGTGCCAGCAGCTTAGGCGGAGACACCTACGAGCAGTACTTC
>TRBJ2-7|TRBV5-6|12|-|-
CASSGSSYEQYF
TGTGCCAGCAGTGGGAGCTCCTACGAGCAGTACTTC
>TRBJ2-2|TRBV4-3|15|-|-
CASSQGPSGLGELFF
TGCGCCAGCAGCCAAGGACCTTCTGGGTTGGGGGAGCTGTTTTTT
>TRBJ2-1|TRBV18|16|TRBD2|-
CASSPGGTSGSDEQFF
TGTGCCAGCTCACCCGGGGGGACTAGCGGGAGCGATGAGCAGTTCTTC
>TRBJ2-1|TRBV5-1|15|TRBD1|-
CASSYDRAYYNEQFF
TGCGCCAGCAGCTATGACAGGGCCTACTACAATGAGCAGTTCTTC
>TRBJ2-3|TRBV19|17|-|-
CASSIDLTGESTDTQYF
TGTGCCAGTAGTATAGATCTGACAGGTGAGAGCACAGATACGCAGTATTTT
>TRBJ1-2|TRBV4-1|15|-|-
CASSQDDSGVYGYTF
TGCGCCAGCAGCCAAGACGATTCTGGAGTCTATGGCTACACCTTC
>TRBJ2-3|TRBV14|17|-|-
CASSQVRHGAHTDTQYF
TGTGCCAGCAGCCAAGTTCGCCACGGGGCCCACACAGATACGCAGTATTTT
>TRBJ1-1|TRBV6-1|11|-|-
CASNHLTEAFF
TGTGCCAGCAACCACCTCACTGAAGCTTTCTTT
>TRBJ2-7|TRBV19|15|TRBD2|-
CASSIWTSGVYEQYF
TGTGCCAGTAGTATTTGGACTAGCGGGGTCTACGAGCAGTACTTC
>TRBJ1-1|TRBV27|15|-|-
CASSLLLGLNTEAFF
TGTGCCAGCAGTTTACTCTTGGGCCTGAACACTGAAGCTTTCTTT
>TRBJ1-2|TRBV19|13|TRBD1|-
CATEDREAYGYTF
TGTGCCACCGAAGACAGGGAGGCCTATGGCTACACCTTC
>TRBJ2-1|TRBV6-1|15|-|once
CATGTERTPVNEQFF
TGTGCCACAGGCACGGAGAGGACGCCGGTAAATGAGCAGTTCTTC
>TRBJ1-2|TRBV10-2|20|TRBD1|-
CASSWTGGKPLALGLYGYTF
TGCGCCAGCAGCTGGACAGGGGGCAAGCCCCTGGCGCTGGGACTCTATGGCTACACCTTC
>TRBJ2-5|TRBV7-9|15|-|-
CASSFFAVEQETQYF
TGTGCCAGCAGCTTCTTTGCAGTGGAACAAGAGACCCAGTACTTC
>TRBJ1-1|TRBV15|16|TRBD1|-
CATSRDGTGMNTEAFF
TGTGCCACCAGCAGAGATGGGACAGGGATGAACACTGAAGCTTTCTTT
>TRBJ2-1|TRBV11-2|16|TRBD2|-
CASSTSGLAGSYEQFF
TGTGCCAGCAGCACTTCGGGACTAGCGGGATCTTATGAGCAGTTCTTC
>TRBJ2-7|TRBV10-3|15|-|-
CAISETRDPSYEQYF
TGTGCCATCAGTGAGACAAGGGACCCCTCCTACGAGCAGTACTTC
>TRBJ2-7|TRBV2|14|-|once
CASSEGVAEYEQYF
TGTGCCAGCAGTGAAGGAGTCGCCGAGTACGAGCAGTACTTC
>TRBJ1-1|TRBV7-9|15|-|-
CASSLEGRVDTEAFF
TGTGCCAGCAGCTTAGAGGGCAGGGTGGACACTGAAGCTTTCTTT
>TRBJ2-6|TRBV19|18|-|-
CASSIFSALSPGANVLTF
TGTGCCAGTAGTATATTCTCGGCGTTAAGTCCTGGGGCCAACGTCCTGACTTTC
>TRBJ2-2|TRBV6-5|15|TRBD2|-
CASSFLGAGTGELFF
TGTGCCAGCAGTTTCCTAGGAGCGGGGACCGGGGAGCTGTTTTTT
>TRBJ2-1|TRBV14|16|TRBD1|-
CASSQGTGGAYNEQFF
TGTGCCAGCAGCCAAGGGACAGGGGGCGCCTACAATGAGCAGTTCTTC
>TRBJ2-7|TRBV6-5|14|-|-
CASSYSGPYYEQYF
TGTGCCAGCAGTTACTCCGGGCCCTACTACGAGCAGTACTTC
>TRBJ2-1|TRBV13|13|-|-
CASSPTRREEQFF
TGTGCCAGCAGCCCCACGCGGAGGGAGGAGCAGTTCTTC
>TRBJ2-1|TRBV19|13|-|-
CASSLVRGNEQFF
TGTGCCAGTAGCCTGGTTCGGGGGAATGAGCAGTTCTTC
>TRBJ2-7|TRBV6-5|15|TRBD1|-
CASKSGTGETYEQYF
TGTGCCAGCAAAAGCGGGACAGGGGAAACCTACGAGCAGTACTTC
>TRBJ2-7|TRBV6-1|15|-|-
CASTLPAGTLYEQYF
TGTGCCAGCACCCTCCCGGCAGGGACCTTATACGAGCAGTACTTC
>TRBJ2-5|TRBV5-5|17|TRBD2|-
CASSFPEAGGGLETQYF
TGTGCCAGCAGCTTCCCGGAAGCGGGGGGCGGGTTGGAGACCCAGTACTTC
>TRBJ2-3|TRBV5-1|16|TRBD2|once
CASSWESGGPTDTQYF
TGCGCCAGCAGCTGGGAGAGCGGGGGGCCCACAGATACGCAGTATTTT
>TRBJ2-3|TRBV9|16|TRBD1|-
CASSPRPTGGGDTQYF
TGTGCCAGCAGCCCCCGACCGACAGGGGGAGGAGATACGCAGTATTTT
>TRBJ1-2|TRBV14|13|-|-
CASRFAGREGYTF
TGTGCCAGCAGATTTGCAGGGAGAGAGGGCTACACCTTC
>TRBJ2-7|TRBV2|15|-|-
CASSDQSIITYEQYF
TGTGCCAGCAGTGACCAGAGTATCATCACGTACGAGCAGTACTTC
>TRBJ2-1|TRBV19|16|TRBD1|-
CASSMMGQGLYNEQFF
TGTGCCAGTAGTATGATGGGACAGGGTCTCTACAATGAGCAGTTCTTC
>TRBJ2-5|TRBV5-4|14|-|-
CASRTGGWEETQYF
TGTGCCAGCAGGACTGGGGGGTGGGAGGAGACCCAGTACTTC
>TRBJ1-1|TRBV27|13|-|-
CASSLGQNTEAFF
TGTGCCAGCAGTTTAGGACAGAACACTGAAGCTTTCTTT
>TRBJ1-5|TRBV19|17|-|-
CASSIGAALYSNQPQHF
TGTGCCAGTAGTATAGGGGCAGCCCTTTATAGCAATCAGCCCCAGCATTTT
>TRBJ2-3|TRBV4-1|17|TRBD2|-
CASSQDPPAGATDTQYF
TGCGCCAGCAGCCAAGATCCTCCGGCGGGAGCCACAGATACGCAGTATTTT
>TRBJ2-7|TRBV11-3|12|-|-
CASSLPRGEQYF
TGTGCCAGCAGCTTACCCCGGGGCGAGCAGTACTTC
>TRBJ1-2|TRBV2|12|-|-
CASRDLNDGYTF
TGTGCCAGCAGGGACTTAAATGATGGCTACACCTTC
>TRBJ2-3|TRBV6-1|16|-|-
CASSEGAGQSPDTQYF
TGTGCCAGCAGTGAAGGGGCGGGACAATCGCCAGATACGCAGTATTTT
>TRBJ2-5|TRBV7-8|14|TRBD2|-
CASSLTAGGETQYF
TGTGCCAGCAGCCTCACGGCGGGAGGCGAGACCCAGTACTTC
>TRBJ2-7|TRBV4-1|15|TRBD2|-
CASSQTEREDYEQYF
TGCGCCAGCAGCCAAACAGAGCGGGAGGACTACGAGCAGTACTTC
>TRBJ2-1|TRBV27|12|-|-
CASSYRGNEQFF
TGTGCCAGCAGCTATAGGGGCAATGAGCAGTTCTTC
>TRBJ1-1|TRBV29-1|12|-|-
CSVTGTGTEAFF
TGCAGCGTTACCGGGACGGGCACTGAAGCTTTCTTT
>TRBJ1-1|TRBV4-1|13|-|-
CASSGRGNTEAFF
TGCGCCAGCAGCGGGAGAGGGAACACTGAAGCTTTCTTT
>TRBJ2-7|TRBV27|15|TRBD1|-
CASSLGTGTSYEQYF
TGTGCCAGCAGTTTAGGGACAGGCACTTCCTACGAGCAGTACTTC
>TRBJ1-3|TRBV7-9|16|-|-
CASSPPVRNEGNTIYF
TGTGCCAGCAGCCCCCCAGTCCGAAACGAGGGAAACACCATATATTTT
>TRBJ1-6|TRBV6-1|14|-|-
CASSAQGDNSPLHF
TGTGCCAGCAGTGCTCAGGGAGATAATTCACCCCTCCACTTT
>TRBJ2-3|TRBV5-1|16|-|-
CASSLDTRIGADTQYF
TGCGCCAGCAGCTTGGATACCCGGATAGGGGCCGATACGCAGTATTTT